What follows are 20 T cell receptor beta chains derived from one specimen sequenced in a study of blood T cell repertoires in COVID-19. Using immunoSEQ multiplex PCR, the repertoire was profiled, and TCRdb retains in-frame clones only, with some absent. This sample has some 240,000 clones, with around four fifths found just once. Sample: peripheral blood. The receptors were gathered from a woman aged 55-69 years with active or convalescent COVID-19.

The chain combines TRBV10-1 with TRBJ1-1; D unclear. The CDR3 has 13 amino acids. Trimming took off 0 bases at V and 4 bases at J, with 6 bases between the two ends. Germline V lookup: CDR1 WNHNN, CDR2 SYGVQD (reference sequence). The CDR3 DNA reads as TGCGCCAGCAGTGAGTCGGCGGGCACTGAAGCTTTCTTT. Translating gives CASSESAGTEAFF.

J is TRBJ2-4 and V is TRBV7-6, with TRBD2 identical over 9 bases. The J segment lost 6 bases and the V segment lost 1 base, leaving 7 bases of the junction unmatched. The CDR3 consists of 16 residues. Per germline, CDR1 SGHVS and CDR2 FNYEAQ. DNA for the CDR3: TGTGCCAGCAGCTTAGGGGCTAGCGGGGATGGAAACATTCAGTACTTC. Its protein product is CASSLGASGDGNIQYF.

The genes are TRBV6-1 and TRBJ1-6; no clear D. In germline, CDR1 is MNHNS, CDR2 SASEGT. V was clipped by 2 bases and J by 4 bases, with 21 bases between them. The CDR3 is made up of 19 amino acids. The CDR3 nucleotides are TGTGCCAGCAGTGAAAAATATGGGCAGGCCTACCCTTATAATTCACCCCTCCACTTT. This gives the protein CASSEKYGQAYPYNSPLHF.

The V and J genes are TRBV7-9 and TRBJ2-1; 11 bases line up with TRBD2. CDR3 size: 16 residues. V trimming: 0 bases; J trimming: 12 bases; junction bases outside the gene matches: 10. CDR1 is SEHNR and CDR2 is FQNEAQ in the germline V gene (reference sequence). CDR3 nucleotide sequence: TGTGCCAGCAGCTTAGCGTCGGCTAGCGGGGGGCGGGCGCAGTTCTTC. This encodes CASSLASASGGRAQFF.

This chain links TRBV27 with TRBJ2-5, with 12 bases that match TRBD2. CDR3 length: 16 amino acids. Germline CDR1 reads MNHEY; CDR2 reads SMNVEV (reference sequence). After removal of 6 bases from V and 10 bases from J, the junction contained 15 bases not matched to a gene. Written as DNA, the CDR3 is TGTGCCAGCAGCCCCTCCTCACTAGCGGGGGGCCCTAACCAGTACTTC. Protein sequence: CASSPSSLAGGPNQYF.

This sequence joins TRBV2 and TRBJ1-2; D is ambiguous. The CDR3 has 18 residues. Looked up from germline, CDR1 is SNHLY and CDR2 is FYNNEI. V gave up 3 bases and J gave up 0 bases, with 20 bases separating them. CDR3 DNA: TGTGCCAGCAGTGAGGGTCGGTCGTCCCGTAGCTCTAACTATGGCTACACCTTC. It encodes CASSEGRSSRSSNYGYTF.

J is TRBJ2-1 and V is TRBV2; D unclear. This CDR3 spans 10 amino acids. CDR1 is SNHLY and CDR2 is FYNNEI in the germline V gene. In DNA form, the CDR3 reads TGTGCGACGGCTGGGCCTGAGCAGTTCTTC. Its translation: CATAGPEQFF. Based on the CDR3 plus reference TRBV2 and TRBJ2-1, the full variable domain is EPEVTQTPSHQVTQMGQEVILRCVPISNHLYFYWYRQILGQKVEFLVSFYNNEISEKSEIFDDQFSVERPDGSNFTLKIRSTKLEDSAMYFCATAGPEQFFGPGTRLTVL.

The chain is built from TRBV30 and TRBJ1-1; D is undetermined. This CDR3 has 14 amino acids. V shed 0 bases and J shed 1 base, with 9 bases lying between them. Germline assignment: CDR1 GTSNPN and CDR2 SVGIG (reference sequence). This chain's CDR3 is CAWSVGAGNTEAFF. DNA of the CDR3: TGTGCCTGGAGTGTCGGTGCGGGGAACACTGAAGCTTTCTTT. Complete variable domain (other parts from reference TRBV30 and TRBJ1-1): SQTIHQWPATLVQPVGSPLSLECTVEGTSNPNLYWYRQAAGRGLQLLFYSVGIGQISSEVPQNLSASRPQDRQFILSSKKLLLSDSGFYLCAWSVGAGNTEAFFGQGTRLTVV.

A word on this clone: Given a much more abundant clone one base away, this may be a read error. The J gene is TRBJ2-7, the V gene TRBV7-2; 11 bases are shared with TRBD2. The CDR3 contains 14 residues. Germline V gene sequence: CDR1 SGHTA, CDR2 FQGNSA. V was clipped by 5 bases and J by 2 bases; unmatched bases: 2. The CDR3 is CASSPSGGPYEQYF. In DNA form, the CDR3 reads TGTGCCAGCAGCCCTAGCGGGGGGCCCTACGAGCAGTACTTC. The whole variable domain, filled in from reference TRBV7-2 and TRBJ2-7, reads GAGVSQSPSNKVTEKGKDVELRCDPISGHTALYWYRQSLGQGLEFLIYFQGNSAPDKSGLPSDRFSAERTGGSVSTLTIQRTQQEDSAVYLCASSPSGGPYEQYFGPGTRLTVT.

The gene calls are TRBV29-1 and TRBJ2-1; 8 bases align to TRBD2. The length of the CDR3 is 14 residues. Germline assignment: CDR1 SQVTM and CDR2 ANQGSEA. V dropped 6 bases and J dropped 8; count of bases not matched to a gene: 12. In DNA, the CDR3 is TGCAGCGTCCCCGGGGCGGGGGGATTGGATGAGCAGTTCTTC. It codes for CSVPGAGGLDEQFF.

The chain is built from TRBV3-1 (or the pseudogene TRBV3-2) and TRBJ1-5; 7 bases fit TRBD1. Germline trimming cut 5 bases from V and 3 bases from J; bases unmatched to any gene: 10. Germline loops: CDR1 LGHDT, CDR2 YNNKEL (reference sequence). This CDR3 has 16 residues. The CDR3 DNA follows: TGTGCCAGCAGCGAAGGAGCAGGGGGGCCCAATCAGCCCCAGCATTTT. Its protein is CASSEGAGGPNQPQHF.

The chain joins TRBV7-3 to TRBJ1-3; the D is unclear. V was trimmed by 1 base and J by 1 base, leaving 8 bases between them. Germline CDR1 is SGHTA and CDR2 is FQGTGA. This CDR3 is 15 amino acids long. CDR3 sequence: CASSLSGQSGNTIYF. In DNA, the CDR3 is TGTGCCAGCAGCTTAAGTGGGCAGTCTGGAAACACCATATATTTT.

The rearrangement joins TRBV19 to TRBJ1-3, with no clear D. Trimming removed 7 bases from V and 0 bases from J, with 10 bases in between. The CDR3 runs to 14 residues. Germline CDR1 reads LNHDA; CDR2 reads SQIVND (reference sequence). Written as DNA, the CDR3 is TGTGCCAGTAAGCAGGCCAGCTCTGGAAACACCATATATTTT. Translating it yields CASKQASSGNTIYF.

The chain carries TRBV29-1 and TRBJ1-1; 10 nucleotides line up with TRBD1. This CDR3 comprises 13 residues. The ends lost 7 bases at V and 3 bases at J; junction bases unmatched: 5. Germline V CDR1 and CDR2: SQVTM, ANQGSEA. In nucleotides, the CDR3 is TGCAGCGCCATTGGACAGGGGGACACTGAAGCTTTCTTT. Its protein product is CSAIGQGDTEAFF.

V gene TRBV11-2 combines with J gene TRBJ2-1; D may be TRBD1 (5 bases). V lost 3 bases and J lost 6, with 18 bases in between. This CDR3 is built from 16 residues. Germline CDR1 reads SGHAT; CDR2 reads FQNNGV. The CDR3 DNA sequence: TGTGCCAGCAGCTTCTCGTCATTGGGGCGAGGCAATGAGCAGTTCTTC. This translates into CASSFSSLGRGNEQFF.

The rearrangement joins TRBV30 to TRBJ1-5; D gene unclear. V lost 2 bases and J 1 base, leaving 9 bases between the germline ends. The CDR3 is 14 residues long. Germline values: CDR1 GTSNPN, CDR2 SVGIG (reference sequence). The CDR3 bases are TGTGCCTGGAGTATAGGGAGGAGCAATCAGCCCCAGCATTTT. Its protein product is CAWSIGRSNQPQHF.

The V gene is TRBV2, the J gene TRBJ2-1, with TRBD2 matching 14 bases. This CDR3 contains 15 residues. With V trimmed by 8 bases and J by 8 bases, 8 bases remained unmatched. CDR1 SNHLY and CDR2 FYNNEI come from the germline V gene. The chain's CDR3 is CASLVGTSGGDEQFF. CDR3 DNA: TGTGCCAGCCTGGTCGGGACTAGCGGGGGAGATGAGCAGTTCTTC.

V is TRBV3-1 (or the pseudogene TRBV3-2) and J is TRBJ1-3, with a weak D call TRBD1 (5 bases). CDR1 LGHDT and CDR2 YNNKEL come from the germline V gene (reference sequence). Trimming pared 4 bases from V and 0 bases from J, leaving 13 bases between. This CDR3 spans 16 amino acids. The CDR3 protein is CASSPREGSSGNTIYF. As DNA, the CDR3 is TGTGCCAGCAGCCCCAGGGAGGGTAGCTCTGGAAACACCATATATTTT.

The CDR3 DNA reads as TGTGCCAGCAGTTACTTTGGGGGGTCCTATAATTCACCCCTCCACTTT. Its translation is CASSYFGGSYNSPLHF. This chain uses TRBV6-6 with TRBJ1-6; D may be TRBD1 (5 bases). The CDR3 contains 16 residues. The germline V and J ends were trimmed by 1 base and 1 base, with 8 bases remaining between them. Germline V CDR1 and CDR2: MNHNY, SVGAGI (reference sequence).

The CDR3 coding sequence is TGCGCCAGCAGCCACCTACAGGGGGCTACCTACGAGCAGTACTTC. It is translated as CASSHLQGATYEQYF. This sequence joins TRBV4-1 and TRBJ2-7; TRBD1 agrees at 9 bases. Germline V gene data show CDR1 as MGHRA and CDR2 as YSYEKL. CDR3 length: 15 residues. V shed 3 bases, J shed 2 bases, and the junction held 5 bases outside the gene matches.